This T cell receptor (beta chain) was sequenced for a study of graft-versus-host responses after intestinal transplantation. As to this clone: Its specificity is not known. Other DNA sequences in the same sample also yield this CDR3.

The CDR3 covers 15 residues. The V end lost 5 bases, the J end lost 0 bases, and 13 bases lay between the germline ends. The germline gives CDR1 SGHAT, CDR2 FQNNGV. TCRdb's table, derived via immunoSEQ multiplex PCR, lists solely in-frame clones and lacks some. The sample lists some 87,000 clones; more than 90% were seen once. The receptor was isolated from a human donor who received an intestinal transplant. The V gene is TRBV11-2, the J gene TRBJ1-1, with a possible D match to TRBD1 (6 bases). Material: unstimulated CD4+ T cells sorted from spleen or lymph node cells, obtained before intestinal transplant. The chain's CDR3 is CASSEYRDMNTEAFF. CDR3 bases: TGTGCCAGCAGCGAGTACAGGGACATGAACACTGAAGCTTTCTTT. Supplemented by reference TRBV11-2 and TRBJ1-1, the full variable domain reads EAGVAQSPRYKIIEKRQSVAFWCNPISGHATLYWYQQILGQGPKLLIQFQNNGVVDDSQLPKDRFSAERLKGVDSTLKIQPAKLEDSAVYLCASSEYRDMNTEAFFGQGTRLTVV.